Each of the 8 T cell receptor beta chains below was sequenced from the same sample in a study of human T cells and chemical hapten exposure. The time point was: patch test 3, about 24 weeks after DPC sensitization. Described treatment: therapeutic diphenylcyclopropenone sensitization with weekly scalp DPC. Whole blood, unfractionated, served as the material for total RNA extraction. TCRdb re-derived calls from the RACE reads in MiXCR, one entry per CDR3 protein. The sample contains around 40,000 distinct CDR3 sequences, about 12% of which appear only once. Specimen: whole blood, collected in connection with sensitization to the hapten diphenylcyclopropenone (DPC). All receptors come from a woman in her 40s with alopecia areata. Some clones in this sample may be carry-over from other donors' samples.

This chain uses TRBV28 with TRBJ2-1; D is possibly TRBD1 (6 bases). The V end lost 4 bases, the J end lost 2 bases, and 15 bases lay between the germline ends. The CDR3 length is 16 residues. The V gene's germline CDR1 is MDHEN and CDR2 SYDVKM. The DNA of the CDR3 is TGTGCCAGCAGTTCCCCACAGGGTAGTCCCTACAATGAGCAGTTCTTC. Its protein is CASSSPQGSPYNEQFF.

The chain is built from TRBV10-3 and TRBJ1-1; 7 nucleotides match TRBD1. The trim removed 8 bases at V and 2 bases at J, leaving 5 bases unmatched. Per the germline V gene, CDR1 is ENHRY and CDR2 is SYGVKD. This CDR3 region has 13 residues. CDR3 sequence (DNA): TGTGCCATCGGGACAGCAACTAACACTGAAGCTTTCTTT. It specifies CAIGTATNTEAFF.

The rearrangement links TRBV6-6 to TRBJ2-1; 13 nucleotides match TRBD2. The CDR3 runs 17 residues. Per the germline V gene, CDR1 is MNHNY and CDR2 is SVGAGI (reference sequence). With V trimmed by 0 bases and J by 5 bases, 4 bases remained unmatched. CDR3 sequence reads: CASSYSELAGGDNEQFF. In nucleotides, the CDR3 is TGTGCCAGCAGTTACTCGGAACTAGCGGGAGGGGACAATGAGCAGTTCTTC.

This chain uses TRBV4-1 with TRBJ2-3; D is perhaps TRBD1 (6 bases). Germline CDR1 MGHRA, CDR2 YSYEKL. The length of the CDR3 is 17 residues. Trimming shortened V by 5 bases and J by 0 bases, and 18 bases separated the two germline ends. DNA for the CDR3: TGCGCCAGCAGCTCCCAACCTTCAGGGGCTAGCACAGATACGCAGTATTTT. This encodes CASSSQPSGASTDTQYF.

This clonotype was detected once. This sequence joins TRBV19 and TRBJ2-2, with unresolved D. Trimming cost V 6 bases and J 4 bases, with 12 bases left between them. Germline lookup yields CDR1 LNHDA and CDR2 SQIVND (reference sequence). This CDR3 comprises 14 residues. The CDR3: CASRAAFGTGELFF. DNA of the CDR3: TGTGCCAGTAGGGCAGCGTTCGGCACCGGGGAGCTGTTTTTT.

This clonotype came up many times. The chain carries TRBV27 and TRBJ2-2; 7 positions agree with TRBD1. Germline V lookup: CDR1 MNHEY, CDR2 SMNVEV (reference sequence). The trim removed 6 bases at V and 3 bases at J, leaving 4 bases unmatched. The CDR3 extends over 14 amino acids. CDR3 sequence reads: CASRGQSYTGELFF. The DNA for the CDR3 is TGTGCCAGCAGGGGACAGAGCTACACCGGGGAGCTGTTTTTT.

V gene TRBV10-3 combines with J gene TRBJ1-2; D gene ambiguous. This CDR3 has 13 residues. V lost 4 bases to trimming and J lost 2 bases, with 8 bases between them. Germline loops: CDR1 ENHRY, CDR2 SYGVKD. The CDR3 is CAISVGNNYGYTF. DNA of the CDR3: TGTGCCATCAGTGTGGGGAACAACTATGGCTACACCTTC.

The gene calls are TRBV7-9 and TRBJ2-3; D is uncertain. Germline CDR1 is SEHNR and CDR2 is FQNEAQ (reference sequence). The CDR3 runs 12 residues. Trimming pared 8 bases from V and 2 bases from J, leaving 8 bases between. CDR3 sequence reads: CASWLNTDTQYF. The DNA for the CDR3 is TGTGCCAGCTGGCTAAACACAGATACGCAGTATTTT. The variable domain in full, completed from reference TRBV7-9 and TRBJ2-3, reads DTGVSQNPRHKITKRGQNVTFRCDPISEHNRLYWYRQTLGQGPEFLTYFQNEAQLEKSRLLSDRFSAERPKGSFSTLEIQRTEQGDSAMYLCASWLNTDTQYFGPGTRLTVL.